Below, 19 T cell receptor beta chains from the same sample are listed, as sequenced in a study of shared clonotypes between healthy human individuals. Measured with immunoSEQ multiplex PCR; TCRdb has only the in-frame clones, and not every one. This repertoire shows roughly 1.5 million clones, 98% found once; its top ten account for about 0.4%. Sequencing was done on a sample of naive CD4+ T cells sorted from blood. Documented subset: CD45RA+ positively selected. The receptors come from a man aged 30 to 45 in good health.

The rearrangement links TRBV18 to TRBJ1-2; 9 positions agree with TRBD1. With 3 bases clipped from V and 7 bases from J, the junction kept 6 bases outside the gene matches. CDR3 length: 14 residues. CDR1 and CDR2 (germline): KGHSH, LQKENI. Here the CDR3 reads CASSPGQGSFGYTF. The CDR3 bases are TGTGCCAGCTCACCTGGACAGGGGTCCTTTGGCTACACCTTC.

The chain recombines TRBV5-5 with TRBJ2-3; 12 bases are shared with TRBD2. This CDR3 region has 16 residues. CDR1 is SGHKS, CDR2 YYEKEE, per germline (reference sequence). Germline trimming cut 4 bases from V and 6 bases from J; bases unmatched to any gene: 9. The CDR3 loop is CASSISRLAGADTQYF. As DNA, the CDR3 is TGTGCCAGCAGCATTTCCAGACTAGCGGGAGCGGATACGCAGTATTTT.

This chain connects TRBV4-1 to TRBJ1-5; D unclear. CDR1 is MGHRA, CDR2 YSYEKL, per germline. Trimming removed 1 base from V and 6 bases from J, with 7 bases in between. This CDR3 has 13 residues. The CDR3 here is CASSQARGQPQHF. In DNA, the CDR3 is TGCGCCAGCAGCCAAGCCCGAGGTCAGCCCCAGCATTTT.

The chain is built from TRBV27 and TRBJ2-5, with TRBD2 matching over 8 bases. The CDR3 spans 15 residues. V was clipped by 4 bases and J by 4 bases; unmatched bases: 8. Germline V CDR1 and CDR2: MNHEY, SMNVEV (reference sequence). The CDR3 here is CASSSRTSWGETQYF. DNA for the CDR3: TGTGCCAGCAGTTCGAGGACTAGCTGGGGAGAGACCCAGTACTTC.

The chain has TRBV6-5 and TRBJ1-2; D is unclear. The CDR3 extends over 12 amino acids. Trimming pared 10 bases from V and 3 bases from J, leaving 12 bases between. Germline V lookup: CDR1 MNHEY, CDR2 SVGAGI. CDR3 loop: CATHRRDYGYTF. Here the CDR3 DNA reads TGTGCCACCCACCGGCGGGACTATGGCTACACCTTC.

This clone appeared once. The chain is built from TRBV19 and TRBJ2-6, with D unclear. With 7 bases removed from V and 0 bases from J, the gap between germline ends came to 10 bases. CDR1 and CDR2 (germline): LNHDA, SQIVND (reference sequence). The CDR3 has 15 residues. Here the CDR3 DNA reads TGTGCCAGTACCGAGATTAGCTCTGGGGCCAACGTCCTGACTTTC. It specifies CASTEISSGANVLTF.

The CDR3: CSVEMGLAAQETQYF. CDR3 nucleotides: TGCAGCGTTGAAATGGGACTAGCGGCCCAAGAGACCCAGTACTTC. The gene calls are TRBV29-1 and TRBJ2-5; 11 bases align to TRBD2. CDR3 length equals 15 residues. With V trimmed by 2 bases and J by 1 base, 3 bases remained unmatched. The germline gives CDR1 SQVTM, CDR2 ANQGSEA. The entire variable domain, with the rest obtained from reference TRBV29-1 and TRBJ2-5, is as follows: SAVISQKPSRDICQRGTSLTIQCQVDSQVTMMFWYRQQPGQSLTLIATANQGSEATYESGFVIDKFPISRPNLTFSTLTVSNMSPEDSSIYLCSVEMGLAAQETQYFGPGTRLLVL.

This chain connects TRBV6-5 to TRBJ2-7; D unclear. Trimming cost V 4 bases and J 2 bases, with 9 bases left between them. Per germline, CDR1 MNHEY and CDR2 SVGAGI. The CDR3 covers 13 residues. CDR3 DNA sequence: TGTGCCAGCAGTTTGTCAGGAACCTACGAGCAGTACTTC. Translated, it gives CASSLSGTYEQYF.

The J gene is TRBJ2-5, the V gene TRBV18; D uncertain. Matching the DNA end better, TRBJ2-7 makes the J call doubtful. Germline values: CDR1 KGHSH, CDR2 LQKENI. The CDR3 runs to 17 residues. The DNA of the CDR3 is TGTGCCAGCTCACCACTTGGTGGCTCCGGTGGCTCCTACGAGCAGTACTTC. Translating gives CASSPLGGSGGSYEQYF.

The genes are TRBV28 and TRBJ2-7; TRBD2 matches 11 bases. The CDR3 spans 16 residues. With 4 bases clipped from V and 1 base from J, the junction kept 6 bases outside the gene matches. CDR1 and CDR2 (germline): MDHEN, SYDVKM. This chain's CDR3 is CASSSLGLAGSYEQYF. CDR3 bases: TGTGCCAGCAGTTCTCTCGGACTAGCGGGTTCCTACGAGCAGTACTTC.

The rearrangement uses TRBV7-6 and TRBJ1-1; the match to TRBD1 covers 12 bases. V dropped 6 bases and J dropped 3; count of bases not matched to a gene: 14. CDR1 and CDR2 from the germline V gene are SGHVS and FNYEAQ. The CDR3 has 18 residues. The chain's CDR3 is CASRNLGTGGTADTEAFF. The CDR3 DNA sequence: TGTGCCAGCAGAAACCTCGGGACAGGGGGCACGGCGGACACTGAAGCTTTCTTT. Variable domain in full (rest from reference TRBV7-6 and TRBJ1-1): GAGVSQSPRYKVTKRGQDVALRCDPISGHVSLYWYRQALGQGPEFLTYFNYEAQQDKSGLPNDRFSAERPEGSISTLTIQRTEQRDSAMYRCASRNLGTGGTADTEAFFGQGTRLTVV.

V and J are TRBV18 and TRBJ2-2; D is perhaps TRBD1 or TRBD2 (6 bases each). This CDR3 spans 17 amino acids. Germline loops: CDR1 KGHSH, CDR2 LQKENI. V gave up 6 bases and J gave up 4 bases, with 21 bases separating them. CDR3 sequence reads: CASSTLGLQGSTGELFF. The CDR3 DNA reads TGTGCCAGCTCTACCTTGGGACTGCAGGGGAGCACCGGGGAGCTGTTTTTT.

On this clone: Other nucleotide sequences from this sample produce the same CDR3. This chain connects TRBV18 to TRBJ2-6; no definite D call. The germline V and J ends were trimmed by 3 bases and 1 base, with 1 base remaining between them. Germline loops: CDR1 KGHSH, CDR2 LQKENI. The CDR3 is 13 residues long. CDR3 nucleotide sequence: TGTGCCAGCTCACCGTCTGGGGCCAACGTCCTGACTTTC. This sequence encodes CASSPSGANVLTF.

The CDR3 spells CASSDDRNEKLFF. CDR3 bases: TGTGCCAGCAGCGATGACCGGAATGAAAAACTGTTTTTT. The chain recombines TRBV28 with TRBJ1-4, with D unresolved. V was clipped by 6 bases and J by 5 bases, with 10 bases between them. CDR1 is MDHEN and CDR2 is SYDVKM in the germline V gene. CDR3 length: 13 residues.

The rearrangement uses TRBV5-3 and TRBJ2-7; D is undetermined. TRBV5-3 has ORF status, its function being uncertain. V was pared by 0 bases and J by 2 bases, with 6 bases between. The CDR3 sequence is 13 residues long. CDR3 sequence: CARSLARTYEQYF. CDR3 coding DNA: TGTGCCAGAAGCTTGGCCAGGACCTACGAGCAGTACTTC.

This chain joins TRBV4-1 and TRBJ1-2, with unresolved D. Germline V CDR1 and CDR2: MGHRA, YSYEKL. The CDR3 is 13 residues long. The V and J ends lost 4 bases and 4 bases respectively, with 10 bases between them. In nucleotides, the CDR3 is TGCGCCAGCAGCCCATCAGACACCTATGGCTACACCTTC. Translated: CASSPSDTYGYTF.

The sample holds one count of this clone. The chain recombines TRBV7-3 with TRBJ2-5; D unclear. The V end was cut by 4 bases, the J end by 5 bases, with 11 bases between. In germline, CDR1 is SGHTA, CDR2 FQGTGA. The length of the CDR3 is 13 residues. CDR3 coding DNA: TGTGCCAGCAGCTACCTACCCCAGGAGACCCAGTACTTC. This encodes CASSYLPQETQYF. Looking up the rest from reference TRBV7-3 and TRBJ2-5 gives the full variable domain: GAGVSQTPSNKVTEKGKYVELRCDPISGHTALYWYRQSLGQGPEFLIYFQGTGAADDSGLPNDRFFAVRPEGSVSTLKIQRTERGDSAVYLCASSYLPQETQYFGPGTRLLVL.

This chain joins TRBV28 and TRBJ1-5; D possibly corresponds to TRBD1 (6 bases). The ends were cut back, 2 bases at V and 6 bases at J, with 14 bases in the middle. Germline CDR1 MDHEN, CDR2 SYDVKM. CDR3 length equals 15 residues. The CDR3 DNA reads as TGTGCCAGCAGTTTAATCGGGGGGCGCCTTCAGCCCCAGCATTTT. This codes for CASSLIGGRLQPQHF.

This sequence joins TRBV10-1 and TRBJ1-1; D may be TRBD1 (6 bases). The CDR3 loop spans 20 amino acids. V dropped 7 bases and J dropped 0 bases, with 30 bases sitting between them. The germline gives CDR1 WNHNN, CDR2 SYGVQD (reference sequence). The CDR3 DNA reads TGCGCCAGCATACCCCGAGGGGCGAGGAAGGGATCAGGGGTGAACACTGAAGCTTTCTTT. It translates to CASIPRGARKGSGVNTEAFF.